The rows below give T cell receptor beta chains drawn from one sample of a study of CD8 T cells in ankylosing spondylitis. TCRdb analysed the 5' RACE reads with MiXCR anew, one entry per CDR3 protein. The data contain about 150,000 distinct CDR3 sequences, 30% to 40% of them singletons. The specimen was synovial fluid, either unsorted or a sorted T cell fraction (not recorded which). These receptors were collected from a male donor with ankylosing spondylitis. The CDR3 runs from the conserved cysteine through the conserved F or W. A D gene is named only where the DNA matches it firmly. Clone size is not always given. Where it is, it says once, few, many or a class for expanded clones.

D gene: TRBD1; clone size: .; J gene: TRBJ1-2; V gene: TRBV6-2/TRBV6-3; CDR3 DNA: TGTGCCGTGACAGGGGGCCTTAACTATGGCTACACCTTC; CDR3 protein: CAVTGGLNYGYTF
D gene: .; clone size: .; J gene: TRBJ1-2; V gene: TRBV20-1; CDR3 DNA: TGCAGTGCTAGACCGCCTTGGGGGTTTCGGGAAATTGGCTACACCTTC; CDR3 protein: CSARPPWGFREIGYTF
D gene: .; clone size: many; J gene: TRBJ1-4; V gene: TRBV12-3/TRBV12-4; CDR3 DNA: TGTGCCAGCGGCAACAGGGATAATAATGAAAAACTGTTTTTT; CDR3 protein: CASGNRDNNEKLFF
D gene: .; clone size: .; J gene: TRBJ1-2; V gene: TRBV20-1; CDR3 DNA: TGCAGTGCTAGTCACCAACCATATGGCTACACCTTC; CDR3 protein: CSASHQPYGYTF
D gene: .; clone size: few; J gene: TRBJ1-1; V gene: TRBV28; CDR3 DNA: TGTGCCAGCAGTTTGAGTGGAGGCATGAACACTGAAGCTTTCTTT; CDR3 protein: CASSLSGGMNTEAFF
D gene: TRBD1; clone size: few; J gene: TRBJ1-6; V gene: TRBV12-3/TRBV12-4; CDR3 DNA: TGTGCCAGCAGTTTCCAGGGGGTGGTCGAGTCGTCCTATAATTCACCCCTCCACTTT; CDR3 protein: CASSFQGVVESSYNSPLHF
D gene: TRBD1; clone size: many; J gene: TRBJ2-7; V gene: TRBV20-1; CDR3 DNA: TGCAGTGCTCTTCAGGGGGCAAATTACGAGCAGTACTTC; CDR3 protein: CSALQGANYEQYF
D gene: .; clone size: many; J gene: TRBJ2-7; V gene: TRBV20-1; CDR3 DNA: TGCAGTGCTCCCAGGGACGGAGCCTACGAGCAGTACTTC; CDR3 protein: CSAPRDGAYEQYF
D gene: TRBD1; clone size: few; J gene: TRBJ1-1; V gene: TRBV3-1; CDR3 DNA: TGTGCCAGCAGCCCCTGGGACAGGGTCGCCGAAGCTTTCTTT; CDR3 protein: CASSPWDRVAEAFF
D gene: TRBD2; clone size: once; J gene: TRBJ2-1; V gene: TRBV5-6; CDR3 DNA: TGTGCCAGCAGCTTTGGGGCTAGCGGTTCCTACAATGAGCAGTTCTTC; CDR3 protein: CASSFGASGSYNEQFF
D gene: .; clone size: .; J gene: TRBJ2-1; V gene: TRBV6-1; CDR3 DNA: TGTGCCAGCAGTGGGGATCGAGTGGTAGAACAGTTCTTC; CDR3 protein: CASSGDRVVEQFF
D gene: TRBD2; clone size: few; J gene: TRBJ2-1; V gene: TRBV24-1; CDR3 DNA: TGTGCCACCAGTGACCCCGGACTAGCGGGACTCAATGAGCAGTTCTTC; CDR3 protein: CATSDPGLAGLNEQFF
D gene: .; clone size: many; J gene: TRBJ2-7; V gene: TRBV20-1; CDR3 DNA: TGCAGTGCTACTTCCGGGCTACTCTACGAGCAGTACTTC; CDR3 protein: CSATSGLLYEQYF
D gene: .; clone size: .; J gene: TRBJ1-2; V gene: TRBV5-1; CDR3 DNA: TGCGCCAGCAGCCAAGGGACATGGGGCTACACCTTC; CDR3 protein: CASSQGTWGYTF
D gene: .; clone size: many; J gene: TRBJ1-2; V gene: TRBV19; CDR3 DNA: TGTGCCAGTAGTACCCCGGGACAACTAAACATTGGTTATGGCTACACCTTC; CDR3 protein: CASSTPGQLNIGYGYTF
D gene: .; clone size: .; J gene: TRBJ2-7; V gene: TRBV4-1; CDR3 DNA: TGCGCCAGCAGCCAAGGATTAGTAGCCAACTCCTACGAGCAGTACTTC; CDR3 protein: CASSQGLVANSYEQYF
D gene: .; clone size: many; J gene: TRBJ2-7; V gene: TRBV3-1; CDR3 DNA: TGTGCCAGCAGCCAAGGGGAGACGGGAGTAACCCCCTACGAGCAGTACTTC; CDR3 protein: CASSQGETGVTPYEQYF
D gene: .; clone size: .; J gene: TRBJ1-4; V gene: TRBV7-8; CDR3 DNA: TGTGCCAGCAGCCCCCCCAGGGGAGGAGGCGAAAAACTGTTTTTT; CDR3 protein: CASSPPRGGGEKLFF
D gene: .; clone size: few; J gene: TRBJ2-7; V gene: TRBV20-1; CDR3 DNA: TGCAGTGCTAGAGTGGGGCAGGGGGGCGAGCAGTACTTC; CDR3 protein: CSARVGQGGEQYF
D gene: .; clone size: .; J gene: TRBJ2-5; V gene: TRBV7-2; CDR3 DNA: TGTGCCAGCAGCACTTATGGGTCGTCGGAGACCCAGTACTTC; CDR3 protein: CASSTYGSSETQYF
D gene: .; clone size: .; J gene: TRBJ1-2; V gene: TRBV28; CDR3 DNA: TGTGCCAGCAGTTCCCCCCAGGGATCTAACTATGGCTACACCTTC; CDR3 protein: CASSSPQGSNYGYTF
D gene: .; clone size: .; J gene: TRBJ2-3; V gene: TRBV29-1; CDR3 DNA: TGCAGCGTTGATAGGAGCGGGAGCACAGATACGCAGTATTTT; CDR3 protein: CSVDRSGSTDTQYF
D gene: .; clone size: .; J gene: TRBJ2-6; V gene: TRBV9; CDR3 DNA: TGTGCCAGCAGCCCAGTATCTGGGGCCAACGTCCTGACTTTC; CDR3 protein: CASSPVSGANVLTF
D gene: .; clone size: .; J gene: TRBJ1-1; V gene: TRBV21-1; CDR3 DNA: TGTGCCAGCAGCAAGCGGGGAGCTTTCTTT; CDR3 protein: CASSKRGAFF
D gene: .; clone size: many; J gene: TRBJ2-5; V gene: TRBV29-1; CDR3 DNA: TGCAGCGTTGGAGAAAAAGAGACCCAGTACTTC; CDR3 protein: CSVGEKETQYF
D gene: TRBD1; clone size: large; J gene: TRBJ2-7; V gene: TRBV7-8; CDR3 DNA: TGTGCCAGCAGCTTGAGACAGGGACCCTACGAGCAGTACTTC; CDR3 protein: CASSLRQGPYEQYF
D gene: .; clone size: .; J gene: TRBJ2-6; V gene: TRBV5-1; CDR3 DNA: TGCGCCAGCAGGTTGGAATTTGGGGCCAACGTCCTGACTTTC; CDR3 protein: CASRLEFGANVLTF
D gene: TRBD2; clone size: .; J gene: TRBJ2-6; V gene: TRBV18; CDR3 DNA: TGTGCCAGCTCACCGACGGGAGGGCGATACTCTGGGGCCAACGTCCTGACTTTC; CDR3 protein: CASSPTGGRYSGANVLTF
D gene: .; clone size: few; J gene: TRBJ2-3; V gene: TRBV24-1; CDR3 DNA: TGTGCCACCAGTGACAGGGACTCCCGAGATACGCAGTATTTT; CDR3 protein: CATSDRDSRDTQYF
D gene: TRBD1; clone size: .; J gene: TRBJ1-3; V gene: TRBV20-1; CDR3 DNA: TGCAGTGCTAGAGGACCGGGACAGGGCTCTGGAAACACCATATATTTT; CDR3 protein: CSARGPGQGSGNTIYF
D gene: TRBD2; clone size: .; J gene: TRBJ2-5; V gene: TRBV29-1; CDR3 DNA: TGCAGCGTCTTGACTAGCGGCGAGGAGACCCAGTACTTC; CDR3 protein: CSVLTSGEETQYF
D gene: .; clone size: .; J gene: TRBJ2-1; V gene: TRBV20-1; CDR3 DNA: TGCAGTGCTAGATCCCCCTCAGCGGGACACTCCTACAATGAGCAGTTCTTC; CDR3 protein: CSARSPSAGHSYNEQFF
D gene: TRBD1; clone size: many; J gene: TRBJ2-7; V gene: TRBV29-1; CDR3 DNA: TGCAGCGGAGGGACAGGGGGCCGGGACGAGCAGTACTTC; CDR3 protein: CSGGTGGRDEQYF
D gene: TRBD1; clone size: .; J gene: TRBJ2-5; V gene: TRBV7-2; CDR3 DNA: TGTGCCAGCACCTATCAGACAGGGAAAGAGACCCAGTACTTC; CDR3 protein: CASTYQTGKETQYF
D gene: .; clone size: .; J gene: TRBJ2-7; V gene: TRBV20-1; CDR3 DNA: TGCAGTGCAAGAAACAACCGACTAGACGAGCAGTACTTC; CDR3 protein: CSARNNRLDEQYF
D gene: .; clone size: .; J gene: TRBJ2-2; V gene: TRBV30; CDR3 DNA: TGTGCCTGGAGGCAGGTTCTTACTAGTTCGACCGGGGAGCTGTTTTTT; CDR3 protein: CAWRQVLTSSTGELFF
D gene: TRBD2; clone size: .; J gene: TRBJ2-1; V gene: TRBV12-3/TRBV12-4; CDR3 DNA: TGTGCCAGCAAGCGATCGGGGGGGCCCGTGCAGTTCTTC; CDR3 protein: CASKRSGGPVQFF
D gene: .; clone size: many; J gene: TRBJ2-3; V gene: TRBV20-1; CDR3 DNA: TGCAGTGCTAGGGTAGCGGGCACAGATACGCAGTATTTT; CDR3 protein: CSARVAGTDTQYF